The 11 T cell receptor beta chains given below trace back to one sample, sequenced in a study of shared clonotypes between healthy human individuals. The data were produced by immunoSEQ multiplex PCR, yet TCRdb's version contains in-frame clones alone and is incomplete. The sample yields fewer than 1.8 million clones, 98% seen once. Sequencing used naive CD4+ T cells sorted from blood. Stated subset: CD45RA+ positively selected. The receptors were sampled from a man aged 25 to 40 in good health.

The chain has TRBV10-3 and TRBJ2-3; no definite D call. Between the trimmed V and J ends, which lost 3 bases and 7 bases, there was a span of 20 bases. CDR3 length: 16 residues. The germline V gene has CDR1 ENHRY and CDR2 SYGVKD. Here the CDR3 DNA reads TGTGCCATCAGTGAAGAAAAGCTAACCAACACCCATACGCAGTATTTT. Translated, it gives CAISEEKLTNTHTQYF.

This clone was seen a single time. The chain couples TRBV9 to TRBJ2-1, with 11 bases fitting TRBD2. CDR3 length equals 19 residues. With V trimmed by 3 bases and J by 3 bases, 14 bases remained unmatched. From germline, CDR1 is SGDLS and CDR2 YYNGEE. The CDR3 DNA reads TGTGCCAGCAGCGCCGAAGGACGGACTAGCGGGTCTTACTACAATGAGCAGTTCTTC. Residues: CASSAEGRTSGSYYNEQFF.

Here the CDR3 DNA reads TGTGCCAGCAGCCGCGCCCAGCGGGAGTTAAACAATGAGCAGTTCTTC. It yields the protein CASSRAQRELNNEQFF. This rearrangement joins TRBV5-4 to TRBJ2-1; 8 nucleotides match TRBD2. CDR1 is SGHNT and CDR2 is YYREEE in the germline V gene (reference sequence). The V segment lost 4 bases and the J segment 5 bases; nucleotides outside the gene matches: 11. The CDR3 runs 16 residues.

The V call is TRBV5-1, the J call TRBJ1-1, with TRBD1 matching 8 bases. Trimming cost V 4 bases and J 2 bases; bases outside gene matches: 13. CDR3 size: 17 residues. CDR1 SGHRS and CDR2 YFSETQ come from the germline V gene. The CDR3 here is CASSIGQGDRSNTEAFF. CDR3 in DNA: TGCGCCAGCAGCATAGGACAGGGAGATCGTTCCAACACTGAAGCTTTCTTT.

This rearrangement joins TRBV29-1 to TRBJ2-7; perhaps D is TRBD1 or TRBD2 (5 bases each). The CDR3 sequence is 12 residues long. Germline values: CDR1 SQVTM, CDR2 ANQGSEA. V was trimmed by 6 bases and J by 1 base, leaving 10 bases between them. The CDR3 protein is CSVGDLSYEQYF. DNA of the CDR3: TGCAGCGTCGGGGACCTATCCTACGAGCAGTACTTC.

The chain employs TRBV9 and TRBJ2-5; D gene unclear. Trimming removed 6 bases at V and 3 bases at J, with 9 bases between. Germline V gives CDR1 SGDLS, CDR2 YYNGEE. The CDR3 length is 12 residues. CDR3 protein: CASIGEKETQYF. CDR3 in DNA: TGTGCCAGCATCGGTGAAAAAGAGACCCAGTACTTC.

This chain uses TRBV7-8 with TRBJ1-5; no firm D call. The CDR3 extends over 18 amino acids. CDR1 and CDR2 (germline): SGHVS, FQNEAQ. V was cut by 4 bases and J by 5 bases, with 24 bases left in between. The CDR3 reads CASSSPREAGSLYQPQHF. CDR3 DNA sequence: TGTGCCAGCAGCTCGCCGCGCGAGGCCGGTTCCTTATATCAGCCCCAGCATTTT. The whole variable domain, remainder taken from reference TRBV7-8 and TRBJ1-5, is GAGVSQSPRYKVAKRGQDVALRCDPISGHVSLFWYQQALGQGPEFLTYFQNEAQLDKSGLPSDRFFAERPEGSVSTLKIQRTQQEDSAVYLCASSSPREAGSLYQPQHFGDGTRLSIL.

The genes are TRBV5-1 and TRBJ2-5; 14 bases line up with TRBD2. After removal of 8 bases from V and 4 bases from J, the junction contained 7 bases not matched to a gene. CDR3 length: 15 amino acids. The germline gives CDR1 SGHRS, CDR2 YFSETQ. The CDR3 nucleotides are TGCGCCAGTAATCCGGGACTAGCGGGAGCAGAGACCCAGTACTTC. It is translated as CASNPGLAGAETQYF. Full variable domain (outside the CDR3, taken from reference TRBV5-1 and TRBJ2-5): KAGVTQTPRYLIKTRGQQVTLSCSPISGHRSVSWYQQTPGQGLQFLFEYFSETQRNKGNFPGRFSGRQFSNSRSEMNVSTLELGDSALYLCASNPGLAGAETQYFGPGTRLLVL.

This clone was seen once. The V gene is TRBV6-5, the J gene TRBJ2-1; weak D call: TRBD2 (6 bases). CDR1 is MNHEY, CDR2 SVGAGI, per germline. The CDR3 is 13 residues long. Between the trimmed V and J ends, which lost 5 bases and 12 bases, there was a span of 17 bases. CDR3 nucleotides: TGTGCCAGCAGTCCCTCGGGGGTGAGGGGGCAGTTCTTC. Translating gives CASSPSGVRGQFF.

Remarks on this clone: Other DNA sequences in this sample translate to the same CDR3. V is TRBV7-2 and J is TRBJ2-1, with 8 bases fitting TRBD2. This CDR3 contains 14 residues. Germline assignment: CDR1 SGHTA and CDR2 FQGNSA. V lost 1 base, J lost 7 bases, and 3 bases stayed unmatched. CDR3 bases: TGTGCCAGCAGCTTAGTTGGCGGGGGGAATGAGCAGTTCTTC. Its protein product is CASSLVGGGNEQFF.

The chain employs TRBV28 and TRBJ2-7, with 8 positions matching TRBD2. Germline CDR1 reads MDHEN; CDR2 reads SYDVKM. The CDR3 loop spans 15 amino acids. V was pared by 6 bases and J by 4 bases, with 11 bases of the junction left unmatched. In DNA, the CDR3 is TGTGCCAGCAGACAAAGGGGGACTAGTCGGTACGAGCAGTACTTC. It translates to CASRQRGTSRYEQYF.